The 15 T cell receptor beta chains listed next were all sequenced from one sample in a study of blood T cell repertoires in COVID-19. The method was immunoSEQ multiplex PCR; TCRdb's version includes in-frame clones alone and lacks a portion of them. This table holds under 300,000 clones, more than 80% found once. The sample taken for sequencing was peripheral blood. The source is a woman aged 25 to 39 with active or convalescent COVID-19.

The chain recombines TRBV7-2 with TRBJ1-5; 8 nucleotides line up with TRBD1. The V gene end was trimmed by 5 bases and the J gene end by 2 bases; junction bases not matched to a gene: 5. The length of the CDR3 is 15 residues. CDR1 is SGHTA and CDR2 is FQGNSA in the germline V gene. Written as DNA, the CDR3 is TGTGCCAGCAGCACCTGGACAGGGCGCAATCAGCCCCAGCATTTT. Translating gives CASSTWTGRNQPQHF.

The chain employs TRBV4-3 and TRBJ1-4; D may be TRBD1 (6 bases). The V gene lost 3 bases and the J gene lost 4 bases, with 12 bases spanning the gap. Germline-derived CDR1 and CDR2 are LGHNA and YSLEER. The CDR3 contains 15 residues. In DNA form, the CDR3 reads TGCGCCAGCAGCCAGAGGGGGACCTATAATGAAAAACTGTTTTTT. Amino acids: CASSQRGTYNEKLFF.

V is TRBV7-9 and J is TRBJ1-2, with TRBD1 identical over 7 bases. Germline V CDR1 and CDR2: SEHNR, FQNEAQ (reference sequence). Germline trimming cut 1 base from V and 5 bases from J; bases unmatched to any gene: 10. The length of the CDR3 is 16 residues. The CDR3 protein is CASSLVRGTVLYGYTF. Here the CDR3 DNA reads TGTGCCAGCAGCTTAGTACGAGGGACAGTTCTGTATGGCTACACCTTC.

V usage is TRBV6-5 and J usage is TRBJ2-7, with TRBD1 matching 12 bases. Germline CDR1 and CDR2: MNHEY and SVGAGI. The V segment lost 2 bases and the J segment 7 bases; nucleotides outside the gene matches: 9. The CDR3 extends over 16 amino acids. CDR3 DNA: TGTGCCAGCAGTTACCCCCGGGACAGGGGGCGAAGAGAGCAGTACTTC. It specifies CASSYPRDRGRREQYF.

This clone was seen many times. The genes are TRBV7-9 and TRBJ2-3, with TRBD2 matching 8 bases. This CDR3 comprises 18 residues. The V and J ends lost 1 base and 0 bases, in that order; junction bases with no gene match: 9. Germline CDR1 and CDR2: SEHNR and FQNEAQ (reference sequence). CDR3 nucleotide sequence: TGTGCCAGCAGCTTAGGCCCTCGGGGGGGGTGGAGCACAGATACGCAGTATTTT. It specifies CASSLGPRGGWSTDTQYF.

The chain carries TRBV29-1 and TRBJ2-7; 9 bases align to TRBD1. The germline CDR1 and CDR2 sequences are SQVTM and ANQGSEA. V lost 4 bases and J lost 0; bases outside the gene matches: 4. CDR3 length equals 14 residues. CDR3 in amino acids: CSVAGTGSSYEQYF. In DNA form, the CDR3 reads TGCAGCGTTGCCGGGACAGGGTCCTCCTACGAGCAGTACTTC.

J is TRBJ1-2 and V is TRBV14; 8 bases are a match to TRBD1. The V gene end was trimmed by 2 bases and the J gene end by 8 bases; junction bases not matched to a gene: 10. Germline assignment: CDR1 SGHDN and CDR2 FVKESK. The CDR3 has 15 amino acids. The CDR3 loop is CASSQRTGRDEGYTF. DNA of the CDR3: TGTGCCAGCAGCCAAAGGACAGGGAGGGATGAAGGCTACACCTTC.

The V call is TRBV18, the J call TRBJ1-1, with 8 bases aligning to TRBD1. V was pared by 6 bases and J by 1 base, with 7 bases of the junction left unmatched. Germline V lookup: CDR1 KGHSH, CDR2 LQKENI. The CDR3 extends over 15 amino acids. The CDR3 loop reads CASSGYGQGNTEAFF. Written as DNA, the CDR3 is TGTGCCAGCTCGGGTTATGGACAGGGGAACACTGAAGCTTTCTTT.

The chain joins TRBV18 to TRBJ1-5; D perhaps matches TRBD1 (5 bases). Germline V gene data show CDR1 as KGHSH and CDR2 as LQKENI. V was pared by 6 bases and J by 5 bases, with 17 bases between. This CDR3 has 15 residues. This chain's CDR3 is CASSLDMGRDQPQHF. For the CDR3, the DNA is TGTGCCAGCTCCTTGGACATGGGCAGGGATCAGCCCCAGCATTTT.

This clone showed up just a few times. The chain employs TRBV27 and TRBJ1-6; D perhaps matches TRBD1 (6 bases). Trimming removed 2 bases from V and 4 bases from J, with 15 bases in between. The CDR3 is made up of 17 amino acids. Per germline, CDR1 MNHEY and CDR2 SMNVEV (reference sequence). This chain's CDR3 is CASSLRVGQGYNSPLHF. CDR3 in DNA: TGTGCCAGCAGTTTAAGAGTGGGGCAGGGGTATAATTCACCCCTCCACTTT.

V gene TRBV4-3 combines with J gene TRBJ2-1; 9 nucleotides align to TRBD2. In germline, CDR1 is LGHNA, CDR2 YSLEER. J gave up 0 bases and V 4 bases, and 7 bases lay outside the gene matches. The CDR3 spans 17 residues. The CDR3 spells CASSPTSGWSSYNEQFF. CDR3 bases: TGCGCCAGCAGCCCTACTAGCGGGTGGAGCTCCTACAATGAGCAGTTCTTC.

This clone was counted a single time. The chain recombines TRBV5-1 with TRBJ2-7; 11 bases match TRBD1. Germline V gene data show CDR1 as SGHRS and CDR2 as YFSETQ. The length of the CDR3 is 16 residues. The junction had 12 bases not matched to a gene; V was cut back by 4 bases and J by 6 bases. For the CDR3, the DNA is TGCGCCAGCAGCCGAACCCCGGGACAGGGGGTTACCGAGCAGTACTTC. This gives the protein CASSRTPGQGVTEQYF.

J is TRBJ2-1 and V is TRBV5-5; the D gene is possibly TRBD2 (6 bases). V lost 4 bases and J lost 7, with 18 bases in between. This CDR3 spans 15 amino acids. Per the germline V gene, CDR1 is SGHKS and CDR2 is YYEKEE (reference sequence). CDR3 nucleotide sequence: TGTGCCAGCAGCCATGCAGGCTCTGCGGGGAATGAGCAGTTCTTC. This codes for CASSHAGSAGNEQFF.

The chain couples TRBV6-4 to TRBJ1-2; D uncertain. The germline V and J ends were trimmed by 4 bases and 0 bases, with 9 bases remaining between them. CDR3 length equals 14 residues. CDR1 is MRHNA and CDR2 is SNTAGT in the germline V gene. This CDR3 is CASSVKVANYGYTF. CDR3 DNA sequence: TGTGCCAGCAGTGTTAAAGTAGCTAACTATGGCTACACCTTC.

This clone was picked up one time. V is TRBV6-6 and J is TRBJ1-1; no definite D call. V lost 6 bases and J lost 10, with 12 bases in between. Germline CDR1 reads MNHNY; CDR2 reads SVGAGI (reference sequence). The CDR3 sequence is 11 residues long. CDR3 loop: CASSSPQAAFF. The DNA of the CDR3 is TGTGCCAGCAGCTCCCCTCAAGCAGCTTTCTTT.